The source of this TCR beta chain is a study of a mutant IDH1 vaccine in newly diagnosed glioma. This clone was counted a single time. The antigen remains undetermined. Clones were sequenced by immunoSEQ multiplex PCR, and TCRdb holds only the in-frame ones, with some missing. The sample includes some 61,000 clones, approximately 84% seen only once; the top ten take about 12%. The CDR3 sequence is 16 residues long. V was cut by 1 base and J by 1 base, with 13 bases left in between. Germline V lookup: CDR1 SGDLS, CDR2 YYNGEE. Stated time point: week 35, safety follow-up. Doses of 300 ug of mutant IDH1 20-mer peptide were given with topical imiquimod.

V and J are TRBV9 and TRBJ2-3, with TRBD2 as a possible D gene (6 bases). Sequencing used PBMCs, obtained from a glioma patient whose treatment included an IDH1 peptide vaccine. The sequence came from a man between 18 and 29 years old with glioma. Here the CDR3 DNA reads TGTGCCAGCAGCGTATCGCCTAGCGCGGGCACAGATACGCAGTATTTT. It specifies CASSVSPSAGTDTQYF.